These 23 T cell receptor beta chains were sequenced from one sample in a study of cytomegalovirus exposure and HLA in healthy donors. The PCR used 60 Vbeta and 13 Jbeta primers. Using immunoSEQ multiplex PCR, the repertoire was profiled, and TCRdb retains in-frame clones only, with some absent. Among fewer than 200,000 clones, more than 70% were seen once, and the ten largest hold about 1.6%. The specimen sequenced was PBMCs. The receptor set was obtained from a girl aged 5-17 years in good health and CMV-seronegative.

CDR3 nucleotides: TGTGCCAGCATTGAGAGGGTGCTTACCGGGGAGCTGTTTTTT. Translated: CASIERVLTGELFF. This chain uses TRBV6-6 with TRBJ2-2, with D perhaps TRBD2 (5 bases). The CDR3 extends over 14 amino acids. CDR1 is MNHNY and CDR2 is SVGAGI in the germline V gene (reference sequence). Deletions cut 7 bases from V and 5 bases from J, with 14 bases between.

The sample holds a few counts of this clone. This chain uses TRBV5-1 with TRBJ1-1; no definite D call. Trimming shortened V by 1 base and J by 0 bases, and 13 bases separated the two germline ends. CDR3 length equals 16 residues. Germline CDR1 SGHRS, CDR2 YFSETQ. The CDR3 loop reads CASSLYPGNMNTEAFF. The CDR3 DNA reads as TGCGCCAGCAGCTTGTATCCGGGGAACATGAACACTGAAGCTTTCTTT.

The chain recombines TRBV4-1 with TRBJ1-5; TRBD1 matches 12 bases. J was trimmed by 5 bases and V by 0 bases; bases with no gene match: 2. Germline V gene lookup returns CDR1 MGHRA and CDR2 YSYEKL. The CDR3 is 16 residues long. This CDR3 reads CASSQEGQGAYQPQHF. CDR3 nucleotides: TGCGCCAGCAGCCAAGAGGGACAGGGGGCATATCAGCCCCAGCATTTT.

This clone was counted a few times. Written as DNA, the CDR3 is TGTGCCAGCACTCAGGGGTGGGGACAGGGAGGCCCAGAGACCCAGTACTTC. It is translated as CASTQGWGQGGPETQYF. V usage is TRBV27 and J usage is TRBJ2-5, with TRBD1 matching 9 bases. J lost 4 bases, V lost 7 bases, and 16 bases had no gene match. CDR3 length: 17 amino acids. The germline V gene encodes CDR1 MNHEY and CDR2 SMNVEV (reference sequence).

The V gene is TRBV6-4, the J gene TRBJ2-5, with D perhaps TRBD2 (6 bases). V gave up 2 bases and J gave up 6 bases, with 16 bases separating them. Per the germline V gene, CDR1 is MRHNA and CDR2 is SNTAGT. The CDR3 length is 15 residues. Here the CDR3 reads CASSDRRARTKTQYF. The CDR3, as DNA: TGTGCCAGCAGTGACCGGAGGGCACGGACGAAGACCCAGTACTTC.

The chain has TRBV19 and TRBJ1-5; TRBD1 matches at 7 bases. CDR1 is LNHDA and CDR2 is SQIVND in the germline V gene (reference sequence). The CDR3 consists of 14 residues. With 5 bases clipped from V and 3 bases from J, the junction kept 4 bases outside the gene matches. For the CDR3, the DNA is TGTGCCAGTAGTTGGACAGGCACCAATCAGCCCCAGCATTTT. This codes for CASSWTGTNQPQHF. Filled out from reference TRBV19 and TRBJ1-5, the complete variable domain reads DGGITQSPKYLFRKEGQNVTLSCEQNLNHDAMYWYRQDPGQGLRLIYYSQIVNDFQKGDIAEGYSVSREKKESFPLTVTSAQKNPTAFYLCASSWTGTNQPQHFGDGTRLSIL.

V is TRBV19 and J is TRBJ1-1; 9 nucleotides line up with TRBD1. CDR3 length: 14 residues. CDR1 and CDR2 from the germline V gene are LNHDA and SQIVND (reference sequence). V lost 3 bases to trimming and J lost 6 bases; unmatched junction nucleotides: 5. CDR3 region: CASSITGGDAEAFF. CDR3 DNA sequence: TGTGCCAGTAGTATCACAGGGGGCGACGCTGAAGCTTTCTTT.

The chain carries TRBV2 and TRBJ1-1; the D is unclear. In germline, CDR1 is SNHLY, CDR2 FYNNEI. The germline V and J ends were trimmed by 7 bases and 0 bases, with 9 bases remaining between them. CDR3 length: 13 residues. CDR3 residues: CASTPGLNTEAFF. The DNA for the CDR3 is TGTGCCAGCACACCAGGTTTGAACACTGAAGCTTTCTTT.

The rearrangement uses TRBV7-3 and TRBJ2-3; D is ambiguous. Germline CDR1 and CDR2: SGHTA and FQGTGA. There are 14 residues in the CDR3. The V end was cut by 5 bases, the J end by 0 bases, with 9 bases between. CDR3 in DNA: TGTGCCAGCAGCGTATCGTCCAGCACAGATACGCAGTATTTT. Residues: CASSVSSSTDTQYF.

This clone turned up a few times. This sequence joins TRBV15 and TRBJ2-3; 9 bases are shared with TRBD2. Unmatched junction bases numbered 10, after V lost 4 bases and J lost 2 bases. The germline V gene encodes CDR1 LNHNV and CDR2 YYDKDF (reference sequence). The CDR3 is 17 amino acids. Written as DNA, the CDR3 is TGTGCCACCAGCACCTTGGAAGTAGCGGGGGTCACAGATACGCAGTATTTT. Protein: CATSTLEVAGVTDTQYF.

This sequence joins TRBV5-4 and TRBJ2-5, with 11 bases fitting TRBD2. V trimming: 6 bases; J trimming: 4 bases; junction bases outside the gene matches: 8. The length of the CDR3 is 15 residues. Per the germline V gene, CDR1 is SGHNT and CDR2 is YYREEE (reference sequence). The CDR3 DNA is TGTGCCAGCAAGTACGGGACTAGCGGTGGAGAGACCCAGTACTTC. It is translated as CASKYGTSGGETQYF.

This clone was counted between two and nine times. The chain joins TRBV6-6 to TRBJ2-7, with TRBD1 identical over 9 bases. CDR1 MNHNY and CDR2 SVGAGI come from the germline V gene (reference sequence). The CDR3 is 15 residues long. With 4 bases clipped from V and 6 bases from J, the junction kept 10 bases outside the gene matches. The CDR3 protein is CASSSHRQGGFEQYF. The CDR3 nucleotides are TGTGCCAGCAGTTCCCACCGACAGGGGGGTTTCGAGCAGTACTTC.

The chain employs TRBV18 and TRBJ1-5; TRBD1 matches 11 bases. The CDR3 length is 17 residues. Germline V gene sequence: CDR1 KGHSH, CDR2 LQKENI. The trim removed 3 bases at V and 6 bases at J, leaving 10 bases unmatched. In nucleotides, the CDR3 is TGTGCCAGCTCACCTGACCTCCGGACAGGGGGCCTTCAGCCCCAGCATTTT. This gives the protein CASSPDLRTGGLQPQHF.

The chain is built from TRBV25-1 and TRBJ2-3; 7 bases match TRBD2. The V and J ends lost 4 bases and 6 bases, in that order; junction bases with no gene match: 4. The CDR3 runs to 13 residues. CDR1 is MGHDK and CDR2 is SYGVNS in the germline V gene. The CDR3 DNA is TGTGCCAGCAGTGCCAGCGGGGAGGATACGCAGTATTTT. It is translated as CASSASGEDTQYF.

This clone turned up a few times. The rearrangement links TRBV6-5 to TRBJ2-7, with D possibly TRBD1 on 6 matching bases. This CDR3 comprises 14 residues. V shed 3 bases and J shed 1 base, with 10 bases lying between them. Germline CDR1 and CDR2: MNHEY and SVGAGI. CDR3 DNA sequence: TGTGCCAGCAGTTATCAGGACAGTTCCTACGAGCAGTACTTC. As protein: CASSYQDSSYEQYF.

The V and J genes are TRBV30 and TRBJ1-6, with 10 positions matching TRBD1. CDR1 is GTSNPN and CDR2 is SVGIG in the germline V gene (reference sequence). V dropped 3 bases and J dropped 9; count of bases not matched to a gene: 5. CDR3 length equals 14 residues. The CDR3 spells CAWRGQGFGSPLHF. Written as DNA, the CDR3 is TGTGCCTGGAGGGGACAGGGGTTTGGTTCACCCCTCCACTTT.

The rearrangement uses TRBV12-5 and TRBJ1-2; 7 bases align to TRBD1. The V and J ends lost 5 bases and 1 base, in that order; junction bases with no gene match: 7. Germline CDR1 and CDR2: LGHNT and FRNRAP. This CDR3 region has 15 residues. CDR3 residues: CASGTDRIINYGYTF. The DNA for the CDR3 is TGTGCTAGTGGTACGGACAGGATTATTAACTATGGCTACACCTTC.

The rearrangement links TRBV30 to TRBJ1-6; TRBD1 is a possible D gene (5 bases). This CDR3 has 13 amino acids. V gave up 8 bases and J gave up 9 bases, with 17 bases separating them. Germline V gene lookup returns CDR1 GTSNPN and CDR2 SVGIG (reference sequence). In DNA form, the CDR3 reads TGTGCCCTTATCGTAGACAGCCCTTCACCCCTCCACTTT. It is translated as CALIVDSPSPLHF. The full variable domain, rest sourced from reference TRBV30 and TRBJ1-6, is SQTIHQWPATLVQPVGSPLSLECTVEGTSNPNLYWYRQAAGRGLQLLFYSVGIGQISSEVPQNLSASRPQDRQFILSSKKLLLSDSGFYLCALIVDSPSPLHFGNGTRLTVT.

The chain recombines TRBV5-1 with TRBJ2-1; 9 bases align to TRBD2. Trimming took 7 bases from V and 0 from J; bases not matched to a gene: 11. The germline gives CDR1 SGHRS, CDR2 YFSETQ. There are 17 residues in the CDR3. For the CDR3, the DNA is TGCGCCAGCTTCCGTTATGAGGGACTAGCCTCCTACAATGAGCAGTTCTTC. Residues: CASFRYEGLASYNEQFF.

V is TRBV7-2 and J is TRBJ2-5; D unclear. The germline gives CDR1 SGHTA, CDR2 FQGNSA. V dropped 5 bases and J dropped 3 bases, with 10 bases sitting between them. The length of the CDR3 is 13 residues. For the CDR3, the DNA is TGTGCCAGCAGCCTCGCTCAGGAAGAGACCCAGTACTTC. Amino acid sequence: CASSLAQEETQYF.

The chain is built from TRBV5-1 and TRBJ1-1, with a weak D call TRBD1 (5 bases). This CDR3 has 15 amino acids. CDR1 and CDR2 (germline): SGHRS, YFSETQ. The V end lost 0 bases, the J end lost 1 base, and 10 bases lay between the germline ends. CDR3 bases: TGCGCCAGCAGCTTGGCCCCCCAGGGGAACACTGAAGCTTTCTTT. Encoded protein: CASSLAPQGNTEAFF.

This clone was seen a few times. V gene TRBV6-6 combines with J gene TRBJ1-4, with TRBD1 identical over 7 bases. The CDR3 has 14 amino acids. CDR1 and CDR2 from the germline V gene are MNHNY and SVGAGI (reference sequence). The V and J ends lost 5 bases and 3 bases, in that order; junction bases with no gene match: 3. The CDR3 coding sequence is TGTGCCAGCAGTAGACAGGGTCCTAATGAAAAACTGTTTTTT. It codes for CASSRQGPNEKLFF.

This chain connects TRBV10-3 to TRBJ1-2; tentative D call: TRBD1 (5 bases). Germline V CDR1 and CDR2: ENHRY, SYGVKD. Deletions cut 5 bases from V and 5 bases from J, with 21 bases between. This CDR3 comprises 16 residues. In DNA form, the CDR3 reads TGTGCCATCAGTTCTCAAGAGGAGGGGATTCTATATGGCTACACCTTC. This encodes CAISSQEEGILYGYTF.